This is a list of T cell receptor beta chains from one sample in a study of tumor-infiltrating lymphocytes in primary liver carcinoma. TCRdb used MiXCR to reprocess the multiplex PCR reads, holding one entry per CDR3 protein. The sample lists under 90,000 distinct CDR3 sequences; around 70% were seen once. Sequencing input: liver tumor tissue from sampling region 1. These TCRs come from a man aged 35 to 55 with primary liver carcinoma and hepatitis B virus infection. CDR3s include the opening cysteine and the closing phenylalanine or tryptophan. Fields, in order: CDR3 protein, CDR3 DNA, clone size, V gene, D gene, J gene. The D gene is left open where the match is weak. The listing skips clone size in some rows; elsewhere it reads once, few, many or a size class.

CDR3aa: CASCPPSYGYTF
CDR3nt: TGTGCCAGTTGTCCTCCGTCCTATGGCTACACCTTC
abundance: .
v_gene: TRBV6-6
d_gene: .
j_gene: TRBJ1-2

CDR3aa: CASSCAADGTGELSF
CDR3nt: TGTGCCAGCAGTTGCGCAGCGGACGGCACCGGGGAGCTGTCTTTT
abundance: .
v_gene: TRBV6-5
d_gene: .
j_gene: TRBJ2-2

CDR3aa: CASNPWTANTGELFF
CDR3nt: TGTGCCAGCAATCCATGGACTGCGAACACCGGGGAGCTGTTTTTT
abundance: .
v_gene: TRBV11-2
d_gene: .
j_gene: TRBJ2-2

CDR3aa: CSAGTIHPPLHF
CDR3nt: TGCAGTGCTGGGACAATTCATCCACCCCTCCACTTT
abundance: .
v_gene: TRBV20-1
d_gene: .
j_gene: TRBJ1-6

CDR3aa: CASRGGPDTEAFF
CDR3nt: TGCGCCAGCAGAGGGGGACCGGACACTGAAGCTTTCTTT
abundance: many
v_gene: TRBV5-1
d_gene: .
j_gene: TRBJ1-1

CDR3aa: CASRPAGRDEQFF
CDR3nt: TGTGCCAGCAGACCCGCTGGCCGCGATGAGCAGTTCTTC
abundance: .
v_gene: TRBV11-2
d_gene: .
j_gene: TRBJ2-1

CDR3aa: CASSQLLAEHNEQYF
CDR3nt: TGCGCCAGCAGCCAACTCTTGGCGGAACACAATGAGCAGTACTTC
abundance: .
v_gene: TRBV4-1
d_gene: .
j_gene: TRBJ2-5

CDR3aa: CASSLPLSGREDTQYF
CDR3nt: TGTGCCAGCAGTCTCCCCCTTAGCGGGAGGGAAGATACGCAGTATTTT
abundance: few
v_gene: TRBV28
d_gene: TRBD2
j_gene: TRBJ2-3

CDR3aa: CASSIYPPGHGSYEQYF
CDR3nt: TGTGCCAGCAGCATCTACCCGCCTGGACATGGAAGCTACGAGCAGTACTTC
abundance: .
v_gene: TRBV11-2
d_gene: .
j_gene: TRBJ2-7

CDR3aa: CASGLAGGNEEFF
CDR3nt: TGTGCCAGCGGGCTGGCGGGAGGAAATGAGGAGTTCTTC
abundance: .
v_gene: TRBV6-1
d_gene: TRBD2
j_gene: TRBJ2-1

CDR3aa: CASKGPQGATSTNTQYF
CDR3nt: TGTGCCAGTAAAGGGCCACAGGGGGCGACTAGCACCAATACGCAGTATTTT
abundance: many
v_gene: TRBV28
d_gene: TRBD1
j_gene: TRBJ2-3

CDR3aa: CASRVASRETQYF
CDR3nt: TGTGCCAGCAGGGTGGCTAGTCGAGAGACCCAGTACTTC
abundance: .
v_gene: TRBV6-6
d_gene: .
j_gene: TRBJ2-5

CDR3aa: CSVEDFGLITDTQYF
CDR3nt: TGCAGCGTTGAGGACTTTGGACTGATCACAGATACGCAGTATTTT
abundance: .
v_gene: TRBV29-1
d_gene: .
j_gene: TRBJ2-3

CDR3aa: CASSPPTSGSKDTQYF
CDR3nt: TGTGCCAGTAGCCCCCCGACTAGCGGCAGCAAAGACACGCAGTATTTT
abundance: .
v_gene: TRBV11-2
d_gene: TRBD2
j_gene: TRBJ2-3

CDR3aa: CCARMVAGVTIRDYEQFF
CDR3nt: TGCTGTGCTAGAATGGTAGCGGGAGTTACCATCAGGGACTATGAGCAGTTCTTC
abundance: .
v_gene: TRBV20-1
d_gene: TRBD2
j_gene: TRBJ2-1

CDR3aa: CASRTGAATGNTIYF
CDR3nt: TGTGCCAGCAGGACCGGGGCAGCGACTGGAAACACTATATATTTT
abundance: .
v_gene: TRBV12-3/TRBV12-4
d_gene: .
j_gene: TRBJ1-3

CDR3aa: CVSSEDRAGEQFF
CDR3nt: TGTGTCAGCAGTGAAGATAGAGCGGGCGAGCAGTTCTTC
abundance: .
v_gene: TRBV6-1
d_gene: .
j_gene: TRBJ2-1

CDR3aa: CASSLTQNAEAFF
CDR3nt: TGTGCCAGCAGCTTAACGCAGAACGCTGAAGCCTTCTTT
abundance: once
v_gene: TRBV13
d_gene: .
j_gene: TRBJ1-1

CDR3aa: CASTGYGQLTNVLTF
CDR3nt: TGTGCCAGCACCGGGTACGGCCAACTAACCAACGTCCTGACTTTC
abundance: .
v_gene: TRBV12-3/TRBV12-4
d_gene: .
j_gene: TRBJ2-6

CDR3aa: CVSSSSGRASTDTQYF
CDR3nt: TGCGTCAGCAGCTCAAGCGGGAGGGCGAGTACAGATACGCAGTATTTT
abundance: .
v_gene: TRBV5-1
d_gene: TRBD2
j_gene: TRBJ2-3

CDR3aa: CAISRTEEVNYGYTF
CDR3nt: TGTGCCATCAGTAGGACGGAAGAAGTTAACTATGGCTACACCTTC
abundance: many
v_gene: TRBV10-3
d_gene: .
j_gene: TRBJ1-2

CDR3aa: CVSSDLTGAGEAQHF
CDR3nt: TGTGTCAGCAGCGACCTGACGGGAGCGGGAGAGGCCCAGCACTTC
abundance: .
v_gene: TRBV11-2
d_gene: TRBD2
j_gene: TRBJ2-5

CDR3aa: CSARAAGWDGYTF
CDR3nt: TGCAGTGCTAGAGCGGCAGGGTGGGATGGCTACACCTTC
abundance: .
v_gene: TRBV20-1
d_gene: .
j_gene: TRBJ1-2

CDR3aa: CSAGGRGDLDYSYTF
CDR3nt: TGCAGCGCCGGGGGCAGGGGAGACCTGGACTATAGTTACACCTTC
abundance: .
v_gene: TRBV29-1
d_gene: .
j_gene: TRBJ1-2

CDR3aa: CASSQYGSFYNEQFF
CDR3nt: TGTGCCAGTAGCCAATATGGGAGTTTCTACAATGAGCAGTTCTTC
abundance: .
v_gene: TRBV14
d_gene: .
j_gene: TRBJ2-1

CDR3aa: CASGESDRGGETQYF
CDR3nt: TGCGCCAGCGGTGAGTCAGACAGGGGAGGGGAGACCCAGTACTTC
abundance: .
v_gene: TRBV10-2
d_gene: .
j_gene: TRBJ2-5

CDR3aa: CTISESVTSYEQYF
CDR3nt: TGTACTATCAGTGAGTCCGTAACCTCCTACGAGCAGTACTTC
abundance: .
v_gene: TRBV10-3
d_gene: .
j_gene: TRBJ2-7

CDR3aa: CASNPLDRGLNTIYF
CDR3nt: TGCGCCAGCAATCCTTTGGACAGGGGGCTAAACACCATATATTTT
abundance: .
v_gene: TRBV11-2
d_gene: TRBD1
j_gene: TRBJ1-3

CDR3aa: CASNPGLAAYNEQYF
CDR3nt: TGTGCCAGCAATCCGGGACTAGCGGCATACAATGAGCAGTACTTC
abundance: once
v_gene: TRBV6-5
d_gene: TRBD2
j_gene: TRBJ2-7

CDR3aa: CASSLRGDSYNEQFF
CDR3nt: TGTGCCAGCAGCTTAAGGGGGGACTCCTACAATGAGCAGTTCTTC
abundance: few
v_gene: TRBV7-3
d_gene: .
j_gene: TRBJ2-1

CDR3aa: CASSLVSGADSTTYEQYF
CDR3nt: TGTGCCAGCAGCCTTGTGTCGGGGGCGGACTCCACAACCTACGAGCAGTACTTC
abundance: many
v_gene: TRBV5-6
d_gene: .
j_gene: TRBJ2-7

CDR3aa: CAIGESTGGGQPQHF
CDR3nt: TGTGCCATCGGCGAGTCGACAGGGGGCGGTCAGCCCCAGCATTTT
abundance: .
v_gene: TRBV10-3
d_gene: TRBD1
j_gene: TRBJ1-5

CDR3aa: CASSQISGGGETQYF
CDR3nt: TGTGCCAGCAGCCAGATATCGGGAGGGGGAGAGACCCAATACTTC
abundance: .
v_gene: TRBV6-6
d_gene: TRBD2
j_gene: TRBJ2-5

CDR3aa: CARSLVALAGTRELFF
CDR3nt: TGTGCCAGGAGTTTAGTGGCGCTAGCGGGAACCCGGGAGCTGTTTTTT
abundance: few
v_gene: TRBV11-2
d_gene: TRBD2
j_gene: TRBJ2-2

CDR3aa: CSIQGGGDEQYF
CDR3nt: TGCAGCATCCAAGGGGGCGGGGACGAGCAGTACTTC
abundance: .
v_gene: TRBV29-1
d_gene: .
j_gene: TRBJ2-7

CDR3aa: CSATGLAGGLDEQYF
CDR3nt: TGCAGCGCCACGGGACTAGCGGGCGGACTGGACGAGCAGTACTTT
abundance: .
v_gene: TRBV29-1
d_gene: TRBD2
j_gene: TRBJ2-7

CDR3aa: CVSRAGGQPQHF
CDR3nt: TGCGTCAGCAGGGCAGGGGGTCAGCCACAGCATTTT
abundance: .
v_gene: TRBV10-2
d_gene: TRBD1
j_gene: TRBJ1-5

CDR3aa: CASSLSVGLAGGGYEEYF
CDR3nt: TGTGCCAGCAGCTTATCCGTAGGACTGGCGGGAGGGGGGTACGAGGAGTACTTC
abundance: .
v_gene: TRBV11-2
d_gene: TRBD2
j_gene: TRBJ2-7

CDR3aa: CGSSYSLGNAEAFF
CDR3nt: TGTGGCAGCAGTTACTCGCTGGGGAACGCTGAAGCTTTCTTT
abundance: once
v_gene: TRBV6-5
d_gene: .
j_gene: TRBJ1-1

CDR3aa: CSARVPGRAPDTQYF
CDR3nt: TGCAGTGCTAGAGTTCCCGGGAGGGCCCCAGATACGCAGTATTTT
abundance: .
v_gene: TRBV20-1
d_gene: TRBD2
j_gene: TRBJ2-3

CDR3aa: CSVEILRDSTDTQYF
CDR3nt: TGCAGCGTTGAAATCTTAAGGGACAGCACAGATACGCAGTATTTT
abundance: many
v_gene: TRBV29-1
d_gene: .
j_gene: TRBJ2-3

CDR3aa: CASSYAVDDTGELFF
CDR3nt: TGTGCTAGCAGTTACGCGGTGGACGACACCGGGGAGCTGTTTTTT
abundance: .
v_gene: TRBV6-5
d_gene: .
j_gene: TRBJ2-2

CDR3aa: CASSIGISLEQYF
CDR3nt: TGTGCCAGTAGTATCGGGATTTCCCTCGAGCAGTACTTC
abundance: .
v_gene: TRBV19
d_gene: .
j_gene: TRBJ2-7

CDR3aa: CASSSAGLVGGDTQYF
CDR3nt: TGTGCCAGCAGCTCCGCGGGACTAGTGGGAGGAGATACGCAGTATTTT
abundance: .
v_gene: TRBV5-4
d_gene: TRBD2
j_gene: TRBJ2-3

CDR3aa: CASSLTQETQYF
CDR3nt: TGCGCCAGCAGCTTGACCCAAGAGACCCAGTACTTC
abundance: many
v_gene: TRBV5-1
d_gene: .
j_gene: TRBJ2-5

CDR3aa: CASSFGQGWYF
CDR3nt: TGTGCCAGCAGCTTCGGGCAGGGGTGGTACTTT
abundance: once
v_gene: TRBV11-2
d_gene: .
j_gene: TRBJ2-3

CDR3aa: CASGPGTSAFF
CDR3nt: TGTGCAAGCGGTCCGGGGACTAGCGCCTTCTTC
abundance: .
v_gene: TRBV12-3/TRBV12-4
d_gene: TRBD2
j_gene: TRBJ2-5

CDR3aa: CSAGSSTNSPLNF
CDR3nt: TGCAGTGCTGGCAGTTCTACTAATTCACCCCTCAACTTT
abundance: .
v_gene: TRBV20-1
d_gene: .
j_gene: TRBJ1-6

CDR3aa: CNVTPRASGNEETQYF
CDR3nt: TGCAACGTGACGCCAAGGGCTAGCGGGAATGAAGAGACCCAGTACTTC
abundance: .
v_gene: TRBV29-1
d_gene: TRBD2
j_gene: TRBJ2-5

CDR3aa: CASGDCSNQPQHF
CDR3nt: TGTGCCAGCGGGGACTGTAGCAATCAGCCCCAGCATTTT
abundance: .
v_gene: TRBV6-6
d_gene: .
j_gene: TRBJ1-5